Sequencing of this T cell receptor (beta chain) was carried out in a study of CD8+CD57+ T cells in acquired aplastic anemia. Across the whole study: Sorted CD4+ and CD8+ cell DNA averaged 3.2 ug.

Flow cytometry had shown expanded CD8+CD57+ cells in the patients chosen for sequencing. None of the patients had been given any therapy when their blood was sampled. For this clonotype: Its specificity is not known.

CDR1 SEHNR and CDR2 FQNEAQ come from the germline V gene (reference sequence). V was trimmed by 4 bases and J by 11 bases, leaving 26 bases between them. This CDR3 comprises 16 residues. Study-wide findings and caveats: There were 25 to 30 CD8+ CDR3 sequences that occurred in both patients and controls. Simpson's diversity of CD8+ cells was not significantly different in patients compared with controls.

Both TCR beta VDJ combination and CDR3 sequence profiling were carried out. Genomic DNA was the template for this profiling. TCRdb re-called the reads with MiXCR, one entry per CDR3 protein. The sample has 270,000 or so distinct CDR3 sequences; 82% are singletons. The specimen was sorted CD4+, CD8+, or CD8+CD57+ T cells (not recorded which) from PBMCs. The TCR comes from a human donor with aplastic anemia. The chain combines TRBV7-9 with TRBJ1-2; TRBD1 might be the D (6 bases). This CDR3 reads CASSSSRNRVNSTYTF. The DNA for the CDR3 is TGTGCCAGCAGCTCATCCAGAAACAGGGTGAACAGCACATACACCTTC.